These T cell receptor beta chains were read from a single sample in a study of OX40 agonist ivuxolimab in advanced cancers. Produced via immunoSEQ multiplex PCR; TCRdb's table is partial and in-frame only. The sample records roughly 70,000 clones, approximately 87% being singletons. This specimen consisted of CD4+ or CD8+ T cells sorted from blood, obtained in a trial of the OX40 agonist ivuxolimab. These receptors all stem from an adult with an advanced solid tumor such as melanoma, head and neck, liver or kidney cancer. Both conserved end residues are part of each CDR3. A D gene is named only where the DNA matches it firmly. Part of the rows lack a size; the others show once, few, many or a class for expanded clones.

d_gene	abundance	j_gene	v_gene	CDR3aa	CDR3nt
-	-	TRBJ2-5	TRBV18	CASSPPGAPQETQYF	TGTGCCAGCTCACCACCCGGGGCGCCCCAAGAGACCCAGTACTTC
TRBD1	-	TRBJ1-2	TRBV27	CASSSRDRGVYGYTF	TGTGCCAGCAGTTCAAGGGACAGGGGAGTATATGGCTACACCTTC
TRBD1	-	TRBJ1-1	TRBV7-3	CASSPGQMNTEAFF	TGTGCCAGCAGCCCGGGACAGATGAACACTGAAGCTTTCTTT
-	-	TRBJ1-1	TRBV11-2	CASSADRNTEAFF	TGTGCCAGCAGCGCGGACAGGAACACTGAAGCTTTCTTT
-	-	TRBJ2-7	TRBV10-3	CASALNYEQYF	TGTGCCTCCGCGCTAAACTACGAGCAGTACTTC
TRBD1	-	TRBJ1-4	TRBV7-2	CASSSWGTGFRRDEKLFF	TGTGCCAGCAGCTCCTGGGGGACAGGGTTTAGGAGGGACGAAAAACTGTTTTTT
-	-	TRBJ1-2	TRBV28	CASTLEGIHGYGYTF	TGTGCCAGCACCCTGGAGGGGATTCATGGCTATGGCTACACCTTC
-	once	TRBJ1-2	TRBV7-4	CASSTATGGGYTF	TGTGCCAGCAGCACCGCGACAGGAGGGGGCTACACCTTC
TRBD1	-	TRBJ2-7	TRBV7-7	CASSSSRDSPKQYF	TGTGCCAGCAGCTCGTCCCGGGACAGTCCCAAGCAGTACTTC
-	-	TRBJ1-5	TRBV7-2	CASSSQDRFNQPQHF	TGTGCCAGCAGCTCCCAGGACAGATTCAATCAGCCCCAGCATTTT
TRBD1	-	TRBJ2-7	TRBV29-1	CSAGTGVHEQYF	TGCAGCGCGGGGACAGGGGTCCACGAGCAGTACTTC
TRBD1	-	TRBJ2-1	TRBV10-3	CAIATDRDNEQFF	TGTGCCATCGCGACGGACAGGGACAATGAGCAGTTCTTC
TRBD1	-	TRBJ1-6	TRBV4-1	CASSRLPGQTNSPLHF	TGCGCCAGCAGCCGGCTACCGGGACAGACGAATTCACCCCTCCACTTT
-	-	TRBJ1-5	TRBV15	CATSRAGQPQHF	TGTGCCACCAGCAGAGCGGGGCAGCCCCAGCATTTT
-	-	TRBJ2-6	TRBV2	CASKGGTEPSGANVLTF	TGTGCCAGCAAGGGGGGGACGGAACCCTCTGGGGCCAACGTCCTGACTTTC
-	-	TRBJ1-1	TRBV7-8	CASSLGGAYTEAFF	TGTGCCAGCAGCTTAGGGGGGGCTTACACTGAAGCTTTCTTT
TRBD1	-	TRBJ2-5	TRBV11-2	CASSTGQGAWAQYF	TGTGCCAGCAGCACCGGACAGGGGGCTTGGGCCCAGTACTTC
-	-	TRBJ1-2	TRBV5-6	CASSFGRYGYTF	TGTGCCAGCAGCTTCGGCAGATATGGCTACACCTTC
-	-	TRBJ1-5	TRBV7-8	CASSENALRGVSNQPQHF	TGTGCCAGCAGTGAAAACGCCCTCCGAGGGGTAAGCAATCAGCCCCAGCATTTT
-	-	TRBJ2-7	TRBV6-6	CASSYTSAYEQYF	TGTGCCAGCAGTTACACCTCGGCCTACGAGCAGTACTTC
-	-	TRBJ2-3	TRBV9	CASSVGSHSTDTQYF	TGTGCCAGCAGCGTAGGATCTCATAGCACAGATACGCAGTATTTT
-	-	TRBJ1-3	TRBV7-9	CATQLLVSGNTIYF	TGTGCCACGCAGTTATTAGTTTCTGGAAACACCATATATTTT
-	-	TRBJ1-1	TRBV25-1	CASSTLGFNTEAFF	TGTGCCAGCAGCACCCTCGGCTTCAACACTGAAGCTTTCTTT
TRBD1	-	TRBJ2-1	TRBV5-1	CASSEDRVYADEQFF	TGCGCCAGCAGCGAGGACAGGGTGTACGCTGATGAGCAGTTCTTC
TRBD2	-	TRBJ2-3	TRBV5-1	CASSSTLAGGPPSTDTQYF	TGCGCCAGCAGCTCGACTCTAGCGGGGGGGCCCCCCAGCACAGATACGCAGTATTTT
TRBD1	-	TRBJ2-7	TRBV7-8	CASRMGQSYEQYF	TGTGCCAGCAGAATGGGACAGTCCTACGAGCAGTACTTC
TRBD1	-	TRBJ1-2	TRBV28	CASSLGQGARGYTF	TGTGCCAGCAGTCTCGGACAGGGGGCCAGGGGCTACACCTTC
-	-	TRBJ1-1	TRBV7-9	CASSFGQGNKAFF	TGTGCCAGCAGCTTTGGGCAGGGTAATAAAGCTTTCTTT
TRBD1	-	TRBJ1-4	TRBV25-1	CASSPTQGAGEKLFF	TGTGCCAGCAGTCCAACCCAGGGGGCGGGTGAAAAACTGTTTTTT
-	-	TRBJ2-7	TRBV10-1	CASSKTTGFEVLPYYEQYF	TGCGCCAGCAGTAAAACGACAGGTTTTGAGGTGCTACCATACTACGAGCAGTACTTC
TRBD1	-	TRBJ2-7	TRBV7-3	CASSPGGGRGYEQYF	TGTGCCAGCAGCCCAGGGGGCGGCAGGGGGTACGAGCAGTACTTC
-	-	TRBJ1-5	TRBV6-5	CASSFIDGNQPQHF	TGTGCCAGCAGTTTCATTGACGGGAATCAGCCCCAGCATTTT
-	-	TRBJ1-1	TRBV5-1	CASSSQGMNTEAFF	TGCGCCAGCAGCAGCCAGGGGATGAACACTGAAGCTTTCTTT